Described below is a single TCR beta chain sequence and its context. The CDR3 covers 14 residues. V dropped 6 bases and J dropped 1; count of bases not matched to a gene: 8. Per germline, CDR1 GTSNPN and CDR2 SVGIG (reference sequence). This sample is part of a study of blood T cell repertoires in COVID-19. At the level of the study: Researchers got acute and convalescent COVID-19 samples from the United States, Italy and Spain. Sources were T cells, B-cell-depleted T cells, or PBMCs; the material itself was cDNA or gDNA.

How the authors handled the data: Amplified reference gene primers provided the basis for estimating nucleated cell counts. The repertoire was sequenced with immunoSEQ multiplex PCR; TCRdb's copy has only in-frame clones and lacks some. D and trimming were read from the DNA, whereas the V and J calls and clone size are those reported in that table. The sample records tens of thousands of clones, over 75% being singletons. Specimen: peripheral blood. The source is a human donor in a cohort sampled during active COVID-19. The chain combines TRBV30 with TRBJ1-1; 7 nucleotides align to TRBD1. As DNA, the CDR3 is TGTGCCTGCCGACAGGGCTTTAAGAACACTGAAGCTTTCTTT. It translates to CACRQGFKNTEAFF. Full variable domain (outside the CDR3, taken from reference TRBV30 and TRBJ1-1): SQTIHQWPATLVQPVGSPLSLECTVEGTSNPNLYWYRQAAGRGLQLLFYSVGIGQISSEVPQNLSASRPQDRQFILSSKKLLLSDSGFYLCACRQGFKNTEAFFGQGTRLTVV.